The 25 T cell receptor beta chains below come from one sample, sequenced in a study of CD8 T cells in Susac syndrome. RNA, at roughly 0.45 to 1 ug, was reverse transcribed with random hexamers. TCRdb independently ran MiXCR on the immunoSEQ multiplex PCR reads; one entry per CDR3 protein. Among 180,000 or so distinct CDR3 sequences listed, roughly 94% were seen once. Sequencing used CD4+ T cells from PBMCs. The receptor set was obtained from a human donor in good health.

The CDR3: CASSLDRGTSPLHF. DNA of the CDR3: TGTGCCAGCAGCCTTGACAGGGGGACTTCACCCCTCCACTTT. This chain links TRBV5-4 with TRBJ1-6; 9 nucleotides align to TRBD1. CDR3 length: 14 amino acids. Germline loops: CDR1 SGHNT, CDR2 YYREEE (reference sequence). J was trimmed by 9 bases and V by 4 bases; bases with no gene match: 5.

CDR3 nucleotides: TGTGCCAGCAGTTACTCGAACCCACCGTACGAGCAGTACGTC. Its translation: CASSYSNPPYEQYV. This chain joins TRBV6-5 and TRBJ2-7; no definite D call. The germline gives CDR1 MNHEY, CDR2 SVGAGI. The germline V and J ends were trimmed by 0 bases and 4 bases, with 10 bases remaining between them. The CDR3 is 14 amino acids.

DNA for the CDR3: TGTGCCACCCTCTACACAGATACGCAGTATTTT. This codes for CATLYTDTQYF. The J gene is TRBJ2-3, the V gene TRBV28, with D hard to call. The germline V gene has CDR1 MDHEN and CDR2 SYDVKM. This CDR3 is built from 11 residues. V lost 10 bases, J lost 2 bases, and 7 bases lay in between. Together with reference TRBV28 and TRBJ2-3, the CDR3 gives the full variable domain: DVKVTQSSRYLVKRTGEKVFLECVQDMDHENMFWYRQDPGLGLRLIYFSYDVKMKEKGDIPEGYSVSREKKERFSLILESASTNQTSMYLCATLYTDTQYFGPGTRLTVL.

CDR3 in amino acids: CASSLQGIEGYTF. The DNA for the CDR3 is TGTGCCAGCAGCCTACAGGGGATTGAGGGCTACACCTTC. This sequence joins TRBV5-4 and TRBJ1-2, with TRBD1 identical over 7 bases. Germline trimming cut 4 bases from V and 8 bases from J; bases unmatched to any gene: 8. Germline CDR1 and CDR2: SGHNT and YYREEE (reference sequence). This CDR3 is built from 13 residues.

This sequence joins TRBV20-1 and TRBJ2-1, with 8 positions matching TRBD2. The J segment lost 4 bases and the V segment lost 5 bases, leaving 4 bases of the junction unmatched. The germline V gene encodes CDR1 DFQATT and CDR2 SNEGSKA (reference sequence). This CDR3 is built from 13 residues. The CDR3 loop reads CSAPGGWYNEQFF. CDR3 sequence (DNA): TGCAGTGCTCCGGGAGGGTGGTACAATGAGCAGTTCTTC.

The table lists this clonotype with a count of one. The J gene is TRBJ1-4, the V gene TRBV20-1, with D possibly TRBD1 on 6 matching bases. Germline assignment: CDR1 DFQATT and CDR2 SNEGSKA (reference sequence). This CDR3 contains 14 residues. V was clipped by 8 bases and J by 7 bases, with 20 bases between them. The chain's CDR3 is CSLRSGGRGEKLFF. CDR3 sequence (DNA): TGCAGTCTAAGGTCCGGGGGGCGAGGTGAAAAACTGTTTTTT.

J is TRBJ2-6 and V is TRBV29-1, with D perhaps matching TRBD1 (5 bases). V was trimmed by 4 bases and J by 2 bases, leaving 15 bases between them. The CDR3 is made up of 16 amino acids. Germline CDR1 and CDR2: SQVTM and ANQGSEA. DNA of the CDR3: TGCAGCGTTGCCCCAGCAGGGTTCACTGGGGCCAACGTCCTGACTTTC. It is translated as CSVAPAGFTGANVLTF.

This sequence joins TRBV10-3 and TRBJ2-7, with 8 bases that match TRBD2. CDR1 and CDR2 (germline): ENHRY, SYGVKD. There are 15 residues in the CDR3. Trimming removed 2 bases from V and 0 bases from J; junction bases left unmatched: 3. The CDR3 loop reads CAISERSGTSYEQYF. The CDR3 DNA sequence: TGTGCCATCAGTGAGCGTAGCGGGACCTCCTACGAGCAGTACTTC.

The chain has TRBV12-3 or TRBV12-4 and TRBJ2-7; D may be TRBD2 (6 bases). Trimming took off 8 bases at V and 6 bases at J, with 17 bases between the two ends. The CDR3 spans 13 residues. This CDR3 reads CASRTGLGGEQYF. The DNA of the CDR3 is TGTGCCAGCCGGACTGGCCTCGGGGGCGAGCAGTACTTC.

The chain carries TRBV4-1 and TRBJ1-1; perhaps TRBD1 as D (5 bases). This CDR3 is 14 amino acids long. The germline V gene encodes CDR1 MGHRA and CDR2 YSYEKL. Trimming removed 3 bases at V and 1 base at J, with 9 bases between. In DNA, the CDR3 is TGCGCCAGCAGCCATGACAGCGAGAACACTGAAGCTTTCTTT. Amino acid sequence: CASSHDSENTEAFF.

In its sample, this clonotype was seen a few times. The chain carries TRBV6-5 and TRBJ1-6; 8 bases are a match to TRBD1. Germline CDR1 MNHEY, CDR2 SVGAGI. CDR3 length equals 14 residues. V was pared by 7 bases and J by 5 bases, with 4 bases of the junction left unmatched. This CDR3 is CASTPTGDNSPLHF. CDR3 nucleotide sequence: TGTGCCAGCACCCCGACAGGGGATAATTCACCCCTCCACTTT.

V usage is TRBV29-1 and J usage is TRBJ2-7; weak D call: TRBD2 (7 bases). The CDR3 runs to 15 residues. Trimming removed 6 bases at V and 0 bases at J, with 18 bases between. Germline V gene data show CDR1 as SQVTM and CDR2 as ANQGSEA. The CDR3, as DNA: TGCAGCGTCTACGGGGGGCGGACCCCCTCCTACGAGCAGTACTTC. It is translated as CSVYGGRTPSYEQYF.

V and J are TRBV29-1 and TRBJ1-2; 8 bases map to TRBD1. The V segment lost 7 bases and the J segment 12 bases; nucleotides outside the gene matches: 7. CDR1 and CDR2 (germline): SQVTM, ANQGSEA. The CDR3 length is 10 residues. The CDR3 loop is CSDRTGWDTF. DNA of the CDR3: TGCAGCGACCGGACAGGGTGGGACACCTTC.

The chain combines TRBV7-3 with TRBJ1-1; 7 bases agree with TRBD1. The CDR3 extends over 16 amino acids. J lost 1 base, V lost 5 bases, and 10 bases had no gene match. Germline V lookup: CDR1 SGHTA, CDR2 FQGTGA. In DNA, the CDR3 is TGTGCCAGCAGCCGGGGGCCGGGACAGCAGAACACTGAAGCTTTCTTT. It is translated as CASSRGPGQQNTEAFF.

The chain carries TRBV27 and TRBJ2-7, with TRBD1 identical over 7 bases. Trimming at V came to 5 bases and at J to 2 bases, leaving 3 bases not matched to a gene. Germline V gene sequence: CDR1 MNHEY, CDR2 SMNVEV (reference sequence). CDR3 length: 13 amino acids. The CDR3 nucleotides are TGTGCCAGCAGTCAACAGGGGCCCTACGAGCAGTACTTC. This encodes CASSQQGPYEQYF.

This clonotype appeared once. The gene calls are TRBV6-6 and TRBJ2-5; D is uncertain. This CDR3 has 14 amino acids. The germline gives CDR1 MNHNY, CDR2 SVGAGI (reference sequence). V was cut by 2 bases and J by 5 bases, with 12 bases left in between. The CDR3 sequence: CASSYQATWETQYF. In DNA form, the CDR3 reads TGTGCCAGCAGTTACCAGGCGACGTGGGAGACCCAGTACTTC.

The chain uses TRBV20-1 and TRBJ2-3; 8 nucleotides agree with TRBD2. CDR3 size: 13 residues. With 6 bases clipped from V and 2 bases from J, the junction kept 4 bases outside the gene matches. Germline CDR1 reads DFQATT; CDR2 reads SNEGSKA (reference sequence). CDR3 bases: TGCAGTGCCCTGCGGGGGGACACAGATACGCAGTATTTT. Translated, it gives CSALRGDTDTQYF.

A single count supports this clonotype. This chain links TRBV28 with TRBJ2-3, with 8 nucleotides matching TRBD2. The CDR3 has 14 residues. Germline CDR1 MDHEN, CDR2 SYDVKM. Germline trimming cut 4 bases from V and 4 bases from J; bases unmatched to any gene: 4. The CDR3 DNA reads TGTGCCAGCAGTTCACCGGGAGGGCCAGATACGCAGTATTTT. It is translated as CASSSPGGPDTQYF.

This chain joins TRBV15 and TRBJ1-2; TRBD1 matches at 7 bases. V was clipped by 8 bases and J by 2 bases; unmatched bases: 5. The germline V gene has CDR1 LNHNV and CDR2 YYDKDF (reference sequence). The CDR3 has 13 residues. The CDR3 DNA reads as TGTGCCACCGCCCAGGGGGTCAACTATGGCTACACCTTC. Translated, it gives CATAQGVNYGYTF.

This rearrangement joins TRBV9 to TRBJ1-6; D not resolved. Germline V gene data show CDR1 as SGDLS and CDR2 as YYNGEE. With 0 bases removed from V and 8 bases from J, the gap between germline ends came to 9 bases. CDR3 length: 14 residues. Written as DNA, the CDR3 is TGTGCCAGCAGCGTAGAGGGTGATCATTCACCCCTCCACTTT. Protein sequence: CASSVEGDHSPLHF. Supplemented by reference TRBV9 and TRBJ1-6, the full variable domain reads DSGVTQTPKHLITATGQRVTLRCSPRSGDLSVYWYQQSLDQGLQFLIQYYNGEERAKGNILERFSAQQFPDLHSELNLSSLELGDSALYFCASSVEGDHSPLHFGNGTRLTVT.

The rearrangement joins TRBV12-3 or TRBV12-4 to TRBJ2-7; TRBD1 matches at 9 bases. V was pared by 5 bases and J by 4 bases, with 21 bases of the junction left unmatched. CDR3 length equals 19 residues. The CDR3 DNA reads TGTGCCAGCAGTGGTACAGGGGGCGCATCGCCGGCCGCCTTATACGAGCAGTACTTC. This gives the protein CASSGTGGASPAALYEQYF.

This clonotype has only one observation. This chain links TRBV29-1 with TRBJ1-2; D unresolved. Between the trimmed V and J ends, which lost 7 bases and 1 base, there was a span of 10 bases. The germline V gene encodes CDR1 SQVTM and CDR2 ANQGSEA. The CDR3 spans 12 residues. The CDR3 is CSAAGRNYGYTF. The CDR3 DNA follows: TGCAGCGCGGCCGGTCGTAACTATGGCTACACCTTC.

Only one count was recorded for this clonotype. The V gene is TRBV5-1, the J gene TRBJ2-3, with D maybe TRBD1 (6 bases). Looked up from germline, CDR1 is SGHRS and CDR2 is YFSETQ. With 0 bases removed from V and 5 bases from J, the gap between germline ends came to 10 bases. The CDR3 is 14 amino acids. The DNA of the CDR3 is TGCGCCAGCAGCTTGGGGGGGCGCAAAGATACGCAGTATTTT. Protein: CASSLGGRKDTQYF.

This sequence joins TRBV7-9 and TRBJ2-7, with TRBD2 matching 15 bases. V shed 8 bases, J shed 6 bases, and the junction held 5 bases outside the gene matches. CDR1 and CDR2 from the germline V gene are SEHNR and FQNEAQ (reference sequence). The CDR3 spans 14 residues. The CDR3 DNA reads TGTGCCAGCGAACCGGGACTAGCGGGAGGCGAGCAGTACGTC. Its translation is CASEPGLAGGEQYV.

The rearrangement links TRBV28 to TRBJ1-2; D perhaps matches TRBD1 (5 bases). Germline V lookup: CDR1 MDHEN, CDR2 SYDVKM. There are 14 residues in the CDR3. V lost 9 bases and J lost 8, with 22 bases in between. CDR3: CASETPAGSDGYTF. The CDR3 nucleotides are TGTGCCAGTGAGACCCCGGCAGGGTCGGACGGCTACACCTTC.